The 15 T cell receptor beta chains presented below share a single source sample, sequenced in a study of naive and memory T cell subsets (dated by TCRdb to about 2017). The library was prepared using UMI-ligation and nested PCR. The sequencing machine was an Illumina MiSeq. The beta constant-region primer consisted of an equimolar mixture of two oligonucleotides that together covered TRBC1 and TRBC2. Four rounds of PCR, combining the SP2 primer with nested alpha and beta constant-region primers, were used to amplify the ligated cDNA. Using fastp at Q25 and MiXCR, TCRdb reprocessed the public reads and kept productive beta chains. Rows with one shared CDR3 protein collapse into an entry with the most common genes and DNA. Counted in this sample were 8,500 to 10,000 distinct CDR3 sequences; 4.5% to 6% of them appeared once. The biggest ten clones account for around 53% of the sample. The sample comprised CD4+ TEMRA cells from blood. Per the publication, the cell subset or site label means: effector memory re-expressing CD45RA, CD45RA+ CD27-. The receptors here all came from a human donor in good health.

This clonotype was seen many times. V is TRBV3-1 and J is TRBJ2-2; 11 bases are a match to TRBD2. Germline V CDR1 and CDR2: LGHDT, YNNKEL (reference sequence). Unmatched junction bases numbered 1, after V lost 6 bases and J lost 4 bases. The CDR3 sequence is 14 residues long. This chain's CDR3 is CASRTSGTTGELFF. Written as DNA, the CDR3 is TGTGCCAGCAGGACTAGCGGGACCACCGGGGAGCTGTTTTTT.

This clonotype was found many times. The CDR3 DNA follows: TGCAGTGCTAGAAGTGGCCTCTCTGGGGCCAACGTCCTGACTTTC. Translated: CSARSGLSGANVLTF. This chain connects TRBV20-1 to TRBJ2-6; the D is unclear. The CDR3 covers 15 residues. Trimming pared 2 bases from V and 0 bases from J, leaving 8 bases between. Germline V gives CDR1 DFQATT, CDR2 SNEGSKA (reference sequence).

By share, this clonotype ranks as medium-sized. The rearrangement uses TRBV11-2 and TRBJ2-7; TRBD1 aligns across 7 bases. Looked up from germline, CDR1 is SGHAT and CDR2 is FQNNGV. J gave up 4 bases and V 3 bases, and 6 bases lay outside the gene matches. CDR3 size: 14 residues. The CDR3 DNA reads as TGTGCCAGCAGCTTGGGCCCGGGACAGTACGAGCAGTACTTC. The encoded protein is CASSLGPGQYEQYF.

This clonotype occurred many times. V usage is TRBV12-3 or TRBV12-4 and J usage is TRBJ1-2; 7 bases align to TRBD1. The V and J ends lost 7 bases and 2 bases, in that order; junction bases with no gene match: 7. This CDR3 contains 14 residues. CDR3 nucleotides: TGTGCCAGCACCGCGACAGGGCGGAACTATGGCTACACCTTC. This sequence encodes CASTATGRNYGYTF.

The rearrangement joins TRBV20-1 to TRBJ1-4; tentatively, D is TRBD1 (5 bases). V was clipped by 3 bases and J by 8 bases, with 13 bases between them. Germline V CDR1 and CDR2: DFQATT, SNEGSKA (reference sequence). This CDR3 has 13 residues. The CDR3 sequence: CSASGGGGEKLFF. CDR3 in DNA: TGCAGTGCTAGTGGGGGGGGAGGGGAAAAACTGTTTTTT.

Only a few counts were recorded for this clonotype. The V and J genes are TRBV7-8 and TRBJ1-1; D remains ambiguous. V shed 4 bases and J shed 11 bases, with 14 bases lying between them. This CDR3 contains 12 residues. Germline V CDR1 and CDR2: SGHVS, FQNEAQ. CDR3 DNA sequence: TGTGCCAGCAGCTCGCCCCTAATAGGTGCTTTCTTT. Its protein product is CASSSPLIGAFF.

This clonotype was picked up many times. The chain combines TRBV19 with TRBJ1-5, with a possible D match to TRBD1 (6 bases). Deletions cut 3 bases from V and 4 bases from J, with 16 bases between. CDR3 length: 16 residues. The germline CDR1 and CDR2 sequences are LNHDA and SQIVND (reference sequence). The CDR3 protein is CASSILRDTHNQPQHF. The DNA of the CDR3 is TGTGCCAGTAGTATTCTCCGGGACACGCATAATCAGCCCCAGCATTTT.

This clonotype showed up just a few times. The chain uses TRBV6-6 and TRBJ2-3; no clear D gene. Germline V gene sequence: CDR1 MNHNY, CDR2 SVGAGI (reference sequence). The V gene lost 5 bases and the J gene lost 2 bases, with 14 bases spanning the gap. The CDR3 is 15 residues long. The CDR3 loop reads CASSRTPTLTDTQYF. Here the CDR3 DNA reads TGTGCCAGCAGTCGCACTCCCACCCTCACAGATACGCAGTATTTT.

This clonotype came up many times. The J gene is TRBJ2-7, the V gene TRBV7-2, with D possibly TRBD2 on 5 matching bases. Per germline, CDR1 SGHTA and CDR2 FQGNSA. The CDR3 extends over 13 amino acids. The V gene lost 0 bases and the J gene lost 6 bases, with 9 bases spanning the gap. The CDR3 loop reads CASSLAGVGEQYF. CDR3 bases: TGTGCCAGCAGCTTAGCGGGAGTTGGCGAGCAGTACTTC. Full variable domain (missing parts from reference TRBV7-2 and TRBJ2-7): GAGVSQSPSNKVTEKGKDVELRCDPISGHTALYWYRQSLGQGLEFLIYFQGNSAPDKSGLPSDRFSAERTGGSVSTLTIQRTQQEDSAVYLCASSLAGVGEQYFGPGTRLTVT.

The CDR3 is CAISAGQGAETQYF. The DNA for the CDR3 is TGTGCCATCAGCGCCGGACAGGGGGCCGAGACCCAGTACTTC. The chain carries TRBV10-3 and TRBJ2-5, with 11 positions matching TRBD1. V lost 6 bases, J lost 5 bases, and 5 bases stayed unmatched. Germline CDR1 reads ENHRY; CDR2 reads SYGVKD. The CDR3 is 14 amino acids.

The sample holds many counts of this clonotype. The chain links TRBV3-1 to TRBJ1-1; TRBD1 matches 8 bases. V was clipped by 3 bases and J by 4 bases; unmatched bases: 1. Germline V gene sequence: CDR1 LGHDT, CDR2 YNNKEL (reference sequence). The CDR3 has 13 residues. DNA of the CDR3: TGTGCCAGCAGCCAGCAGGGGGCCACTGAAGCTTTCTTT. It codes for CASSQQGATEAFF.

This clonotype was recorded many times. The gene calls are TRBV5-4 and TRBJ1-2; a weak D match, TRBD1 (6 bases). The V and J ends lost 2 bases and 4 bases respectively, with 6 bases between them. This CDR3 has 12 residues. CDR1 is SGHNT, CDR2 YYREEE, per germline (reference sequence). In DNA, the CDR3 is TGTGCCAGCAGCTTAGGGGGCTATGGCTACACCTTC. Protein: CASSLGGYGYTF.

This clonotype has at least ten counts. The CDR3: CSARVDRGYGYTF. In DNA, the CDR3 is TGCAGTGCTAGAGTAGACAGGGGCTATGGCTACACCTTC. The rearrangement uses TRBV20-1 and TRBJ1-2, with TRBD1 identical over 8 bases. This CDR3 contains 13 residues. Germline V gene lookup returns CDR1 DFQATT and CDR2 SNEGSKA (reference sequence). Trimming took 1 base from V and 4 from J; bases not matched to a gene: 2.

This clonotype turned up a few times. This rearrangement joins TRBV2 to TRBJ1-1; no definite D call. CDR3 size: 12 residues. From germline, CDR1 is SNHLY and CDR2 FYNNEI. Between the trimmed V and J ends, which lost 5 bases and 5 bases, there was a span of 9 bases. The CDR3 region is CASSQQSTEAFF. The CDR3 DNA reads as TGTGCCAGCAGTCAACAAAGTACTGAAGCTTTCTTT.

This clonotype was detected ten times or more. The V call is TRBV29-1, the J call TRBJ2-7; D may match TRBD1 or TRBD2 (5 bases each). The CDR3 extends over 14 amino acids. V was pared by 3 bases and J by 3 bases, with 15 bases between. CDR1 SQVTM and CDR2 ANQGSEA come from the germline V gene. The CDR3 loop reads CSVDRDGTLYEQYF. DNA for the CDR3: TGCAGCGTTGACCGGGACGGGACCCTCTACGAGCAGTACTTC.